This T cell receptor (beta chain) was captured in a study of cytomegalovirus exposure and HLA in healthy donors. In the study overall: As released early, the data held roughly 85 million unique TCRs from HLA-typed donors.

V shed 6 bases and J 2 bases; nucleotides not matched to a gene: 4. Germline-derived CDR1 and CDR2 are ENHRY and SYGVKD. CDR3 length equals 13 residues. Regarding the study as a whole: Within a later analysis, the majority of CMV-associated TCR beta chains appeared HLA-restricted. Most of the TCR beta V segments (in an earlier analysis) were productive either about 87% or about 30% of the time.

With 60 Vbeta and 13 Jbeta primers, the PCR was carried out. Generated by immunoSEQ multiplex PCR, the TCRdb table keeps only in-frame clones and is missing some. This table has 150,000 to 200,000 clones, about 80% appearing once. In regard to this clone: The antigen remains undetermined.

Sequencing input: PBMCs. This rearrangement joins TRBV10-3 to TRBJ2-7; 7 positions match TRBD1. This TCR came from a man between 18 and 35 years old in good health and CMV-seropositive. CDR3 bases: TGTGCCATCAGCCGGGACAGAGCCTACGAGCAGTACTTC. It specifies CAISRDRAYEQYF.